Listed here are 11 T cell receptor beta chains from one sample, sequenced in a study of blood T cells in healthy people across ages. The use of a sample-barcoded 5' primer and a J-beta primer mix characterized a second PCR of 7 to 11 cycles. TCRdb re-derived calls from the 5' RACE reads in MiXCR, one entry per CDR3 protein. The data contain approximately 700,000 distinct CDR3 sequences, about a third of them seen just once; the ten biggest clones take up about 16%. Sequencing was done on a sample of blood. The receptors were gathered from an elderly woman in good health.

This clonotype was found many times. V gene TRBV11-2 combines with J gene TRBJ1-1; D is undetermined. CDR3 size: 16 residues. Deletions cut 0 bases from V and 5 bases from J, with 16 bases between. Germline V CDR1 and CDR2: SGHAT, FQNNGV. CDR3 nucleotides: TGTGCCAGCAGCTTAGAAAGGCTGGGCTCGGGGACTGAAGCTTTCTTT. Translation: CASSLERLGSGTEAFF.

A remark on this clonotype: One end of the junction is discordant with germline, which a read error may explain. The V gene is TRBV5-4, the J gene TRBJ2-1; D is unresolved. This CDR3 region has 17 residues. CDR1 is SGHNT and CDR2 is YYREEE in the germline V gene (reference sequence). CDR3 bases: TGTACCAGCATCAACTTGGAAAAGTTTTCGCTCTACAATGAGCAGTTCTTC. It encodes CTSINLEKFSLYNEQFF.

The gene calls are TRBV4-1 and TRBJ2-4; D is unresolved. CDR1 MGHRA and CDR2 YSYEKL come from the germline V gene. The CDR3 has 16 amino acids. V lost 0 bases, J lost 0 bases, and 9 bases lay in between. Written as DNA, the CDR3 is TGCGCCAGCAGCCAAGATCTTTCGGGAGCCAAAAACATTCAGTACTTC. The encoded protein is CASSQDLSGAKNIQYF.

This clonotype was seen repeatedly, ten times or more. A much more abundant neighbour one base away suggests this may be a read error. The V call is TRBV2, the J call TRBJ2-3; D is undetermined. Germline CDR1 SNHLY, CDR2 FYNNEI. Trimming took off 6 bases at V and 8 bases at J, with 18 bases between the two ends. The CDR3 runs 14 residues. The CDR3: CASRGSREAATQYF. CDR3 nucleotides: TGTGCCAGCAGGGGCAGCAGAGAGGCGGCTACGCAGTATTTT.

This clonotype has only a few counts. The chain combines TRBV20-1 with TRBJ2-4; tentative D call: TRBD1 (6 bases). This CDR3 contains 12 residues. V was pared by 6 bases and J by 5 bases, with 11 bases between. CDR1 is DFQATT, CDR2 SNEGSKA, per germline (reference sequence). The CDR3 here is CSAQQGQNIQYF. CDR3 DNA sequence: TGCAGTGCACAACAGGGCCAAAACATTCAGTACTTC.

In regard to this clonotype: A read error may be the cause here, since a much bigger clone is one base away. The rearrangement uses TRBV7-2 and TRBJ1-1; D gene ambiguous. Germline-derived CDR1 and CDR2 are SGHTA and FQGNSA. This CDR3 contains 13 residues. Trimming pared 7 bases from V and 2 bases from J, leaving 11 bases between. The CDR3 coding sequence is TGTGCCAGCATAAAAAAGATAAACACTGAAGCTTTCTTT. Protein sequence: CASIKKINTEAFF. Full variable domain (outside the CDR3, taken from reference TRBV7-2 and TRBJ1-1): GAGVSQSPSNKVTEKGKDVELRCDPISGHTALYWYRQSLGQGLEFLIYFQGNSAPDKSGLPSDRFSAERTGGSVSTLTIQRTQQEDSAVYLCASIKKINTEAFFGQGTRLTVV.

V gene TRBV20-1 combines with J gene TRBJ1-1; no clear D gene. The V end was cut by 1 base, the J end by 4 bases, with 16 bases between. Germline-derived CDR1 and CDR2 are DFQATT and SNEGSKA (reference sequence). This CDR3 region has 15 residues. CDR3 region: CSARVTGSLSTEAFF. DNA of the CDR3: TGCAGTGCTAGAGTTACGGGGAGTTTGAGCACTGAAGCTTTCTTT.

This chain links TRBV12-3 or TRBV12-4 with TRBJ1-2; D is perhaps TRBD1 (5 bases). The CDR3 consists of 12 residues. Trimming shortened V by 2 bases and J by 8 bases, and 9 bases separated the two germline ends. Written as DNA, the CDR3 is TGTGCCAGCAGTTTATCAGGGATGGGCTACACCTTC. Protein sequence: CASSLSGMGYTF.

This clonotype showed up many times. The gene calls are TRBV6-5 and TRBJ2-7, with D tentatively TRBD1 or TRBD2 (6 bases each). Germline V gene sequence: CDR1 MNHEY, CDR2 SVGAGI. CDR3 length: 18 residues. V was shortened by 0 bases and J by 6 bases, with 24 bases between the two germline ends. CDR3 bases: TGTGCCAGCAGTTACTCTGACCCGCGGGACACCTCGGCCGCCGAGCAGTACTTC. This sequence encodes CASSYSDPRDTSAAEQYF.

This clonotype was seen a handful of times. The chain couples TRBV10-3 to TRBJ2-5; the D gene is possibly TRBD2 (6 bases). V was trimmed by 8 bases and J by 3 bases, leaving 13 bases between them. Germline assignment: CDR1 ENHRY and CDR2 SYGVKD. CDR3 length equals 13 residues. CDR3: CAIRREPEETQYF. The CDR3 DNA reads TGTGCCATCCGCCGGGAGCCAGAAGAGACCCAGTACTTC.

V gene TRBV6-6 combines with J gene TRBJ2-3; perhaps TRBD1 as D (6 bases). The CDR3 sequence is 16 residues long. Trimming stripped 2 bases from V and 3 bases from J, with 15 bases between. Per germline, CDR1 MNHNY and CDR2 SVGAGI (reference sequence). CDR3 sequence: CASSYQTGSSTDTQYF. The CDR3 region has the DNA TGTGCCAGCAGTTACCAAACAGGGAGTAGTACAGATACGCAGTATTTT.